Presented here are 16 T cell receptor beta chains from one specimen sequenced in a study of blood T cells in healthy people across ages. The authors ran a second PCR of about 7 to 11 cycles using a sample-barcoded 5' primer and a J-beta primer mix. In TCRdb, the 5' RACE reads were re-called with MiXCR into one record per CDR3 protein. The data show about 1.6 million distinct CDR3 sequences, roughly 30% seen once. The specimen was blood. These receptors were taken from a woman between 25 and 40 years old in good health.

A note on this clonotype: One junction end does not reproduce the germline sequence, and a read error may be involved. This chain uses TRBV11-2 with TRBJ2-5; TRBD2 matches at 9 bases. Germline CDR1 reads SGHAT; CDR2 reads FQNNGV. This CDR3 has 17 residues. The CDR3 DNA reads TGTGCCGGCAGCTTAGATCTGCTAGCGGGATACCAAGAGACCCAGTACTTC. Its protein product is CAGSLDLLAGYQETQYF.

This clonotype was observed many times. The gene calls are TRBV20-1 and TRBJ2-7, with 8 bases lining up with TRBD2. CDR1 DFQATT and CDR2 SNEGSKA come from the germline V gene (reference sequence). Losses at the gene ends were 6 bases for V and 0 bases for J; bases not matched to a gene: 10. The CDR3 is made up of 15 amino acids. CDR3 amino acids: CSAGRGGVPSYEQYF. CDR3 in DNA: TGCAGTGCCGGGAGGGGCGGAGTCCCCTCCTACGAGCAGTACTTC.

V is TRBV14 and J is TRBJ1-2; D possibly corresponds to TRBD1 (6 bases). Germline CDR1 is SGHDN and CDR2 is FVKESK. V dropped 7 bases and J dropped 5 bases, with 17 bases sitting between them. The CDR3 contains 14 residues. CDR3 DNA sequence: TGTGCCAGCACATATGGGACAAGTCTATATGGCTACACCTTC. Protein sequence: CASTYGTSLYGYTF.

This clonotype showed up many times. This rearrangement joins TRBV7-9 to TRBJ2-7; TRBD1 or TRBD2 may be the D gene (5 bases each). In germline, CDR1 is SEHNR, CDR2 FQNEAQ (reference sequence). The length of the CDR3 is 12 residues. V lost 6 bases and J lost 6, with 12 bases in between. CDR3 coding DNA: TGTGCCAGCAGGATGGGACGGCGCGAGCAGTACTTC. It translates to CASRMGRREQYF. Using reference TRBV7-9 and TRBJ2-7 for the parts outside the CDR3, the full variable domain is DTGVSQNPRHKITKRGQNVTFRCDPISEHNRLYWYRQTLGQGPEFLTYFQNEAQLEKSRLLSDRFSAERPKGSFSTLEIQRTEQGDSAMYLCASRMGRREQYFGPGTRLTVT.

The chain is built from TRBV28 and TRBJ2-5, with TRBD2 identical over 14 bases. The CDR3 totals 18 residues. Germline CDR1 and CDR2: MDHEN and SYDVKM. J gave up 7 bases and V 7 bases, and 17 bases lay outside the gene matches. This CDR3 is CASILRTSGGPPGTTQYF. CDR3 DNA sequence: TGTGCCAGCATCCTGAGGACTAGCGGGGGGCCCCCCGGTACGACCCAGTACTTC.

The rearrangement joins TRBV4-1 to TRBJ2-1, with D tentatively TRBD2 (6 bases). With 1 base removed from V and 11 bases from J, the gap between germline ends came to 24 bases. Germline assignment: CDR1 MGHRA and CDR2 YSYEKL. The CDR3 has 17 residues. CDR3 sequence reads: CASSQGGGVPNSGKQFF. The CDR3 DNA reads as TGCGCCAGCAGCCAAGGTGGAGGGGTGCCCAATTCAGGGAAGCAGTTCTTC.

The chain carries TRBV20-1 and TRBJ1-1; D ambiguous. Per the germline V gene, CDR1 is DFQATT and CDR2 is SNEGSKA (reference sequence). Trimming shortened V by 0 bases and J by 8 bases, and 7 bases separated the two germline ends. The CDR3 totals 11 residues. CDR3 coding DNA: TGCAGTGCTAGAGAGCTCCGGGAAGCTTTCTTT. Translating gives CSARELREAFF.

The chain employs TRBV2 and TRBJ1-4; a possible D gene is TRBD1 (5 bases). Trimming stripped 7 bases from V and 8 bases from J, with 20 bases between. Germline values: CDR1 SNHLY, CDR2 FYNNEI. The CDR3 has 15 amino acids. CDR3 loop: CASTAGRGPYEKLFF. DNA for the CDR3: TGTGCCAGCACCGCGGGAAGGGGTCCGTACGAAAAACTGTTTTTT.

The chain is built from TRBV5-1 and TRBJ1-1; TRBD1 matches at 7 bases. The CDR3 consists of 16 residues. V shed 2 bases, J shed 1 base, and the junction held 8 bases outside the gene matches. The germline V gene encodes CDR1 SGHRS and CDR2 YFSETQ. The CDR3 sequence: CASSLSTRGRNTEAFF. The CDR3 nucleotides are TGCGCCAGCAGCTTATCAACAAGGGGGCGGAACACTGAAGCTTTCTTT.

Remarks on this clonotype: A single base separates this from a much larger clone, so it may be a read error. The chain combines TRBV29-1 with TRBJ2-1; TRBD2 aligns across 9 bases. From germline, CDR1 is SQVTM and CDR2 ANQGSEA. V lost 7 bases and J lost 5; bases outside the gene matches: 18. The CDR3 is 17 amino acids. CDR3 DNA sequence: TGCAGCGCTAAGGCCAGCGGGGGGCCTTGGGTGAACAATGAGCAGTTCTTC. It encodes CSAKASGGPWVNNEQFF.

This clonotype was seen more than once but under ten times. The rearrangement joins TRBV7-9 to TRBJ2-3; 13 nucleotides align to TRBD2. CDR3 size: 15 residues. The V segment lost 6 bases and the J segment 3 bases; nucleotides outside the gene matches: 3. The germline V gene has CDR1 SEHNR and CDR2 FQNEAQ (reference sequence). CDR3 amino acids: CASRTTSGGTDTQYF. DNA for the CDR3: TGTGCCAGCAGAACGACTAGCGGGGGGACAGATACGCAGTATTTT.

This clonotype was observed a handful of times. CDR3 amino acids: CSARAETGGGYEQYF. CDR3 coding DNA: TGCAGTGCTAGAGCCGAGACAGGGGGCGGCTACGAGCAGTACTTC. The chain links TRBV20-1 to TRBJ2-7; 10 bases line up with TRBD1. V dropped 1 base and J dropped 3; count of bases not matched to a gene: 6. Germline V gives CDR1 DFQATT, CDR2 SNEGSKA (reference sequence). This CDR3 spans 15 amino acids.

The rearrangement joins TRBV19 to TRBJ2-7, with a tentative D call TRBD2 (6 bases). V was clipped by 6 bases and J by 7 bases, with 19 bases between them. The CDR3 is 14 amino acids. Looked up from germline, CDR1 is LNHDA and CDR2 is SQIVND (reference sequence). The CDR3 DNA reads as TGTGCCAGTAGCCCCCTTAACGGCGGGAAGGAGCAGTACTTC. Its protein product is CASSPLNGGKEQYF.

This clonotype was counted at least ten times. The rearrangement links TRBV6-1 to TRBJ2-7; a weak D match, TRBD2 (5 bases). The CDR3 is 18 amino acids. Germline V gene lookup returns CDR1 MNHNS and CDR2 SASEGT. Trimming shortened V by 5 bases and J by 0 bases, and 23 bases separated the two germline ends. DNA for the CDR3: TGTGCCAGCAGTCCGCCGTCGGTATGGCGTACTAGCTCCTACGAGCAGTACTTC. Translated, it gives CASSPPSVWRTSSYEQYF.

This chain links TRBV16 with TRBJ2-6; D is unresolved. The germline V and J ends were trimmed by 1 base and 0 bases, with 13 bases remaining between them. The CDR3 length is 18 residues. CDR1 and CDR2 from the germline V gene are KGHSY and FQNENV. DNA of the CDR3: TGTGCCAGCAGCCAATGGCGGCAGGCGGTCTCTGGGGCCAACGTCCTGACTTTC. It is translated as CASSQWRQAVSGANVLTF.

As concerns this clonotype: A read error is possible here, since a much larger clone lies one base away. The chain recombines TRBV29-1 with TRBJ2-6, with no clear D. The CDR3 length is 13 residues. V lost 5 bases and J lost 0, with 5 bases in between. CDR1 and CDR2 from the germline V gene are SQVTM and ANQGSEA. CDR3 sequence: CSVSTSGANVLTF. CDR3 in DNA: TGCAGCGTTTCTACCTCTGGGGCCAACGTCCTGACTTTC.